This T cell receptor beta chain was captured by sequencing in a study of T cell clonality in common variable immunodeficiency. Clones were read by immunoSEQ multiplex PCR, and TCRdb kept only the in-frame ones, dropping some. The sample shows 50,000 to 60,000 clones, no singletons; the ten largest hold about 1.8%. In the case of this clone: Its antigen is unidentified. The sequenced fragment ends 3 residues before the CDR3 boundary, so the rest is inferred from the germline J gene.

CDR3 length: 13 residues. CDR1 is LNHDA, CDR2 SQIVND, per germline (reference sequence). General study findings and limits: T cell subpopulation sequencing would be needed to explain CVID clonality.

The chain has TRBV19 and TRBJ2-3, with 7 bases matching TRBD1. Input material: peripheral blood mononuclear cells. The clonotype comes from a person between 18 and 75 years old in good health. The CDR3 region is CASSQTGRETQYF. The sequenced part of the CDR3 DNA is TGTGCCAGTAGTCAGACAGGGCGAGAGACG.